This T cell receptor (beta chain) was sequenced for a study of blood T cell repertoires in COVID-19. Study overall: The samples span acute and convalescent COVID-19 from the United States, Italy and Spain. T cells, B-cell-depleted T cells, or PBMCs provided the cDNA or gDNA that served as material.

This clone was seen a single time. Original methodology: Estimation of nucleated cell counts was performed using reference gene primer amplification. Profiled with immunoSEQ multiplex PCR; TCRdb holds only in-frame clones, not every one. That table is the source of V, J and clone size, and D and trimming were worked out from the DNA. The sample carries 170,000 or so clones, around 83% recorded once. V shed 5 bases and J shed 5 bases, with 15 bases lying between them. This CDR3 is built from 14 residues. Per germline, CDR1 SGHVS and CDR2 FQNEAQ. In Seattle, patients joined the study during active infection and were tracked longitudinally.

What was sequenced was peripheral blood. The TCR comes from a woman in her sixties or seventies with COVID-19, enrolled during active disease. The chain carries TRBV7-8 and TRBJ2-5; TRBD1 is a possible D gene (5 bases). This CDR3 is CASSPGPSTETQYF. As DNA, the CDR3 is TGTGCCAGCAGCCCAGGGCCCAGCACTGAGACCCAGTACTTC.